These 24 T cell receptor beta chains originate from one sample sequenced in a study of cytomegalovirus exposure and HLA in healthy donors. The PCR employed 60 Vbeta primers together with 13 Jbeta primers. Here immunoSEQ multiplex PCR was the method, and the copy in TCRdb shows in-frame clones only, minus some. This table holds about 180,000 clones, approximately 80% found once. Sequencing was done on a sample of PBMCs. Source of these receptors: a man between 18 and 29 years old in good health and CMV-seronegative.

The chain combines TRBV5-1 with TRBJ2-7; 7 bases are a match to TRBD2. J gave up 1 base and V 4 bases, and 14 bases lay outside the gene matches. Looked up from germline, CDR1 is SGHRS and CDR2 is YFSETQ. The CDR3 spans 17 residues. The chain's CDR3 is CASSPPWSGATSYEQYF. CDR3 DNA sequence: TGCGCCAGCAGCCCCCCGTGGAGCGGGGCTACTTCCTACGAGCAGTACTTC.

V is TRBV6-5 and J is TRBJ2-7, with TRBD1 matching over 7 bases. Germline V gives CDR1 MNHEY, CDR2 SVGAGI. V lost 6 bases, J lost 3 bases, and 5 bases stayed unmatched. The CDR3 runs to 13 residues. The DNA of the CDR3 is TGTGCCAGCAGCTCGGACAGGAACTACGAGCAGTACTTC. Amino acids: CASSSDRNYEQYF.

The rearrangement links TRBV19 to TRBJ1-5; D might be TRBD1 (6 bases). Germline V lookup: CDR1 LNHDA, CDR2 SQIVND (reference sequence). The CDR3 length is 15 residues. The V and J ends lost 3 bases and 0 bases respectively, with 9 bases between them. CDR3 DNA: TGTGCCAGTAGTATGGCAGGGGATAGCAATCAGCCCCAGCATTTT. It specifies CASSMAGDSNQPQHF. Drawing the rest from reference TRBV19 and TRBJ1-5, the complete variable domain is DGGITQSPKYLFRKEGQNVTLSCEQNLNHDAMYWYRQDPGQGLRLIYYSQIVNDFQKGDIAEGYSVSREKKESFPLTVTSAQKNPTAFYLCASSMAGDSNQPQHFGDGTRLSIL.

CDR3 in amino acids: CASSEAQATNEKLFF. The CDR3 region has the DNA TGTGCCAGCAGTGAGGCTCAGGCAACTAATGAAAAACTGTTTTTT. J is TRBJ1-4 and V is TRBV2; D gene unclear. Looked up from germline, CDR1 is SNHLY and CDR2 is FYNNEI. The CDR3 covers 15 residues. V lost 3 bases and J lost 0, with 8 bases in between.

The V gene is TRBV28, the J gene TRBJ2-3; a possible D gene is TRBD1 (6 bases). CDR1 MDHEN and CDR2 SYDVKM come from the germline V gene. The V end lost 7 bases, the J end lost 9 bases, and 14 bases lay between the germline ends. The CDR3 runs to 12 residues. Here the CDR3 reads CASKEIGTTQYF. The CDR3, as DNA: TGTGCCAGCAAGGAGATCGGGACAACGCAGTATTTT.

This chain uses TRBV28 with TRBJ2-7, with 7 bases fitting TRBD1. The CDR3 extends over 13 amino acids. The junction had 7 bases not matched to a gene; V was cut back by 6 bases and J by 5 bases. CDR1 MDHEN and CDR2 SYDVKM come from the germline V gene. The CDR3 DNA is TGTGCCAGCAGAACAGGGGAGAAGGACGAGCAGTACTTC. This codes for CASRTGEKDEQYF.

The V gene is TRBV5-3, the J gene TRBJ2-1, with 9 bases matching TRBD2. TRBV5-3 is reported as an ORF; its role is uncertain. V lost 4 bases, J lost 7 bases, and 6 bases stayed unmatched. The CDR3 runs to 14 residues. CDR3 amino acids: CARSRGTSCNEQFF. DNA of the CDR3: TGTGCCAGAAGCCGGGGGACTAGCTGTAATGAGCAGTTCTTC.

The V call is TRBV23-1, the J call TRBJ2-7; the match to TRBD2 covers 10 bases. TRBV23-1 is an ORF for which the function is uncertain. The CDR3 consists of 18 residues. V lost 3 bases to trimming and J lost 2 bases; unmatched junction nucleotides: 13. The CDR3 sequence is CASSHKVRTSGATYEQYF. CDR3 nucleotide sequence: TGCGCCAGCAGTCATAAGGTCCGAACTAGCGGGGCAACCTACGAGCAGTACTTC.

The chain couples TRBV5-1 to TRBJ2-5, with TRBD2 matching 10 bases. Trimming removed 3 bases from V and 3 bases from J; junction bases left unmatched: 2. This CDR3 comprises 14 residues. Germline V gene data show CDR1 as SGHRS and CDR2 as YFSETQ. CDR3 region: CASSWTSGKETQYF. The CDR3 DNA reads TGCGCCAGCAGCTGGACTAGCGGTAAAGAGACCCAGTACTTC.

The chain combines TRBV28 with TRBJ1-5; tentative D call: TRBD1 (5 bases). Germline V CDR1 and CDR2: MDHEN, SYDVKM. The CDR3 consists of 16 residues. V lost 6 bases and J lost 1, with 16 bases in between. CDR3 in DNA: TGTGCCAGCAGGAACGACAGAGATGGAAGCAATCAGCCCCAGCATTTT. Its protein is CASRNDRDGSNQPQHF.

CDR3: CASSSAVPYEQYF. The CDR3 nucleotides are TGTGCCAGCAGTTCGGCGGTCCCCTACGAGCAGTACTTC. The genes are TRBV28 and TRBJ2-7, with D unclear. Germline V CDR1 and CDR2: MDHEN, SYDVKM. The CDR3 extends over 13 amino acids. V lost 4 bases to trimming and J lost 2 bases, with 9 bases between them. Complete variable domain (other parts from reference TRBV28 and TRBJ2-7): DVKVTQSSRYLVKRTGEKVFLECVQDMDHENMFWYRQDPGLGLRLIYFSYDVKMKEKGDIPEGYSVSREKKERFSLILESASTNQTSMYLCASSSAVPYEQYFGPGTRLTVT.

This clone was seen a few times. The chain combines TRBV18 with TRBJ2-7; maybe TRBD1 (6 bases). Trimming pared 6 bases from V and 7 bases from J, leaving 13 bases between. CDR3 length: 12 residues. The V gene's germline CDR1 is KGHSH and CDR2 LQKENI. The CDR3 DNA reads TGTGCCAGCTCCCGACTCCAGGGGGAGCAGTACTTC. Residues: CASSRLQGEQYF.

DNA for the CDR3: TGCGCCAGCAGTGCTTCGGGGACAGGGAGCGGACAGCCCCAGCATTTT. Protein: CASSASGTGSGQPQHF. The V and J genes are TRBV5-1 and TRBJ1-5, with 9 bases that match TRBD1. The germline CDR1 and CDR2 sequences are SGHRS and YFSETQ. The junction had 13 bases not matched to a gene; V was cut back by 5 bases and J by 7 bases. This CDR3 is 16 amino acids long. The entire variable domain, with the rest obtained from reference TRBV5-1 and TRBJ1-5, is as follows: KAGVTQTPRYLIKTRGQQVTLSCSPISGHRSVSWYQQTPGQGLQFLFEYFSETQRNKGNFPGRFSGRQFSNSRSEMNVSTLELGDSALYLCASSASGTGSGQPQHFGDGTRLSIL.

The chain employs TRBV27 and TRBJ2-7, with TRBD1 identical over 11 bases. There are 16 residues in the CDR3. Germline V CDR1 and CDR2: MNHEY, SMNVEV (reference sequence). The J segment lost 7 bases and the V segment lost 5 bases, leaving 13 bases of the junction unmatched. CDR3 sequence: CASSPILSRDRGEQYF. CDR3 DNA sequence: TGTGCCAGCAGTCCGATCCTGTCCCGGGACAGGGGGGAGCAGTACTTC.

V usage is TRBV6-1 and J usage is TRBJ2-5; 7 nucleotides line up with TRBD2. The end of the DNA fits TRBJ2-7 better, so the J call may be wrong. Germline V CDR1 and CDR2: MNHNS, SASEGT. CDR3 length: 13 residues. In DNA, the CDR3 is TGTGCCAGCAGTGGTGGGGGGGTTGTCGAGCAGTACTTC. Translating gives CASSGGGVVEQYF.

The rearrangement links TRBV7-2 to TRBJ1-4; D perhaps matches TRBD1 (5 bases). CDR1 and CDR2 (germline): SGHTA, FQGNSA. The CDR3 covers 16 residues. Trimming shortened V by 3 bases and J by 0 bases, and 11 bases separated the two germline ends. CDR3 protein: CASSLGAGPTNEKLFF. CDR3 coding DNA: TGTGCCAGCAGCTTGGGTGCGGGGCCAACTAATGAAAAACTGTTTTTT.

The chain is built from TRBV25-1 and TRBJ1-1; TRBD1 aligns across 8 bases. Trimming took 9 bases from V and 5 from J; bases not matched to a gene: 14. The CDR3 totals 15 residues. Germline values: CDR1 MGHDK, CDR2 SYGVNS. As DNA, the CDR3 is TGTGCCAGTACTTTCGCCCCAGGGGGCGAAACTGAAGCTTTCTTT. It codes for CASTFAPGGETEAFF.

This clone has a handful of counts. The chain couples TRBV18 to TRBJ2-7; TRBD1 matches at 7 bases. The CDR3 runs to 17 residues. The germline CDR1 and CDR2 sequences are KGHSH and LQKENI. V lost 3 bases to trimming and J lost 2 bases; unmatched junction nucleotides: 13. CDR3 nucleotides: TGTGCCAGCTCACCGACGAACGTACAGGGGATCCCCTACGAGCAGTACTTC. Amino acid sequence: CASSPTNVQGIPYEQYF.

The rearrangement links TRBV25-1 to TRBJ2-1; D is possibly TRBD1 (5 bases). This CDR3 comprises 11 residues. The germline CDR1 and CDR2 sequences are MGHDK and SYGVNS. The germline V and J ends were trimmed by 7 bases and 8 bases, with 9 bases remaining between them. CDR3 residues: CASTQGYEQFF. The CDR3 nucleotides are TGTGCCAGCACGCAGGGTTATGAGCAGTTCTTC.

This clone appeared a few times. In DNA, the CDR3 is TGTGCCAGCAGCCAACAGCAAGAGACCCAGTACTTC. As protein: CASSQQQETQYF. The chain couples TRBV7-8 to TRBJ2-5, with D uncertain. CDR1 and CDR2 (germline): SGHVS, FQNEAQ. Deletions cut 5 bases from V and 2 bases from J, with 6 bases between. This CDR3 comprises 12 residues.

This clone was observed a handful of times. The chain is built from TRBV30 and TRBJ1-2; tentatively, D is TRBD1 (5 bases). This CDR3 has 12 amino acids. V lost 0 bases, J lost 5 bases, and 7 bases lay in between. The V gene's germline CDR1 is GTSNPN and CDR2 SVGIG (reference sequence). The CDR3 DNA reads as TGTGCCTGGAGTGTAGGGGTTTATGGCTACACCTTC. This translates into CAWSVGVYGYTF.

The chain combines TRBV14 with TRBJ1-6, with unresolved D. V was shortened by 0 bases and J by 10 bases, with 7 bases between the two germline ends. The CDR3 contains 13 residues. Germline V gene sequence: CDR1 SGHDN, CDR2 FVKESK. CDR3 nucleotides: TGTGCCAGCAGCCAAGATCTGAGGTCACCCCTCCACTTT. It codes for CASSQDLRSPLHF. Together with reference TRBV14 and TRBJ1-6, the CDR3 gives the full variable domain: EAGVTQFPSHSVIEKGQTVTLRCDPISGHDNLYWYRRVMGKEIKFLLHFVKESKQDESGMPNNRFLAERTGGTYSTLKVQPAELEDSGVYFCASSQDLRSPLHFGNGTRLTVT.

The chain is built from TRBV29-1 and TRBJ1-4, with D unclear. In germline, CDR1 is SQVTM, CDR2 ANQGSEA. V was trimmed by 5 bases and J by 4 bases, leaving 11 bases between them. The length of the CDR3 is 13 residues. The CDR3 DNA sequence: TGCAGCGTTAGTATGCGGCTTAATGAAAAACTGTTTTTT. Its protein is CSVSMRLNEKLFF.

Regarding this clone: An end of the junction does not agree with germline; a read error may underlie this. The chain recombines TRBV7-9 with TRBJ2-7, with D uncertain. This CDR3 is built from 11 residues. Looked up from germline, CDR1 is SEHNR and CDR2 is FQNEAQ (reference sequence). CDR3 in amino acids: CSSSSHYEQYF. The CDR3 DNA reads TGTTCCAGCAGCTCCCACTACGAGCAGTACTTC.